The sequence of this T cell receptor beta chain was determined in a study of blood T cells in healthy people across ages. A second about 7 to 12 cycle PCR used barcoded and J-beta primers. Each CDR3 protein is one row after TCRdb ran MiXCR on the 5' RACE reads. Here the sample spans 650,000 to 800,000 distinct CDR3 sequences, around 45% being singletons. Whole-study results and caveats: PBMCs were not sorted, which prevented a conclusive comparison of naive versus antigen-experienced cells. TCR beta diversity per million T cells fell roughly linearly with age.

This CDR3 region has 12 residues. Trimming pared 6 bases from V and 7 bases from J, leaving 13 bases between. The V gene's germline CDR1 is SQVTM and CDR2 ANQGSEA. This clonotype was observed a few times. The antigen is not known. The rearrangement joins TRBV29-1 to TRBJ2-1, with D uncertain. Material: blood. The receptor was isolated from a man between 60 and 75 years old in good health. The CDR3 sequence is CSVNPGENEQFF. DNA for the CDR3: TGCAGCGTAAACCCAGGAGAAAATGAGCAGTTCTTC.